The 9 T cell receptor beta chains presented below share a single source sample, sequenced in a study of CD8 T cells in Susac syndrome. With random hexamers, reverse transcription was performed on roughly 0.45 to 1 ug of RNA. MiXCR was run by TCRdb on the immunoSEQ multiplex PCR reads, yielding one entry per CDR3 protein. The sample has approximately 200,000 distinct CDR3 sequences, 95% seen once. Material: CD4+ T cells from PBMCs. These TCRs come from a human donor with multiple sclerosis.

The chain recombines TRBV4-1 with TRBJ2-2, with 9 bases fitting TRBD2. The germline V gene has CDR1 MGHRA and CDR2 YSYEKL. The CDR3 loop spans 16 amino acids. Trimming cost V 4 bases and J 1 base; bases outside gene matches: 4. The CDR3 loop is CASSPRAGGNTGELFF. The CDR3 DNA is TGCGCCAGCAGCCCTAGAGCGGGGGGGAACACCGGGGAGCTGTTTTTT.

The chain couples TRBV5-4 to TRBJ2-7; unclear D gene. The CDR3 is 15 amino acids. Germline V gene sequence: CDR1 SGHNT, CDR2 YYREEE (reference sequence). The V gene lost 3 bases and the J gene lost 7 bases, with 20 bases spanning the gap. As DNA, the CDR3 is TGTGCCAGCAGCTCAAAGTCGGGCCCAGGAGTGGAGCAGTACGTC. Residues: CASSSKSGPGVEQYV.

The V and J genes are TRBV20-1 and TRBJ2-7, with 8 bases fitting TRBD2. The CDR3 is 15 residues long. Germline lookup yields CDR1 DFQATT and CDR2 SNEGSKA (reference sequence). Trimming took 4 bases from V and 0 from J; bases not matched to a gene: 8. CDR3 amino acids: CSAMGVAGSSYEQYV. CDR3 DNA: TGCAGTGCTATGGGGGTAGCGGGGAGCTCCTACGAGCAGTACGTC.

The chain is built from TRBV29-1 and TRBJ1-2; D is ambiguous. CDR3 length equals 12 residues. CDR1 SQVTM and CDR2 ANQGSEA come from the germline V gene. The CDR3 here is CAGGWVNYGYTF. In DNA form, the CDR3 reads TGCGCCGGCGGCTGGGTGAACTATGGCTACACCTTC.

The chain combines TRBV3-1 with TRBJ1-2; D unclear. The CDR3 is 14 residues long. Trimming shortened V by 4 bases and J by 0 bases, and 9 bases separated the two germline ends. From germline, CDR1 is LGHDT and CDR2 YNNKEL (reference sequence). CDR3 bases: TGTGCCAGCAGCCCCCGCGGGGCTAACTATGGCTACACCTTC. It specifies CASSPRGANYGYTF.

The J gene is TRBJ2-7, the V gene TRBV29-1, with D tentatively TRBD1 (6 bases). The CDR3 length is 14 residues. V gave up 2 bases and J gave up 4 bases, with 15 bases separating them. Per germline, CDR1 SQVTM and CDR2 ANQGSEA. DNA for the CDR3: TGCAGCGTTGAACAGGGGTGGTCACCTTACGAGCAGTACTTC. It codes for CSVEQGWSPYEQYF.

The CDR3: CKAGRAAYEQYF. CDR3 sequence (DNA): TGCAAAGCCGGGAGGGCAGCCTACGAGCAGTACTTC. The rearrangement links TRBV20-1 to TRBJ2-7; 8 bases map to TRBD2. Germline V lookup: CDR1 DFQATT, CDR2 SNEGSKA (reference sequence). The length of the CDR3 is 12 residues.

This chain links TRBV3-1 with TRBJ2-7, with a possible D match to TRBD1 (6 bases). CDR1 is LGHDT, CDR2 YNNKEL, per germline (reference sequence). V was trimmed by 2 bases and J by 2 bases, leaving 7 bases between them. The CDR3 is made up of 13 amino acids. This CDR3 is CASSQTGTYEQYV. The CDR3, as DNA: TGTGCCAGCAGCCAAACAGGGACCTACGAGCAGTACGTC.

CDR3 nucleotides: TGTGCCAGCAGCCACGGGACAGGGCCAAATCAGCCCCAGCATTTT. This gives the protein CASSHGTGPNQPQHF. This chain links TRBV3-1 with TRBJ1-5, with TRBD1 matching 9 bases. The CDR3 loop spans 15 amino acids. The V gene end was trimmed by 3 bases and the J gene end by 4 bases; junction bases not matched to a gene: 4. CDR1 is LGHDT, CDR2 YNNKEL, per germline (reference sequence).